The following is a TCR beta chain sequence with its context. Its antigen is unknown. The TCR beta CDR3 regions underwent amplification using RNA transcripts as the source. During a first-round RT-PCR of the TCR CDR3, the HTBI primer set was used. Using its own MiXCR run on the multiplex PCR reads, TCRdb lists one record per CDR3 protein. The data contain roughly 840,000 distinct CDR3 sequences, approximately 40% of them singletons. The sample belongs to a study of T cells in Graves' hyperthyroidism and ophthalmopathy. Study background: Peripheral blood samples were taken at initial diagnosis, prior to any treatment.

This CDR3 spans 14 amino acids. Germline V CDR1 and CDR2: SGHVS, FQNEAQ. The junction had 9 bases not matched to a gene; V was cut back by 5 bases and J by 5 bases. Points from the study as a whole: Also found in blood were most expanded thyroid clonotypes above 0.001. A model of 13 V-J pairs discriminated ophthalmopathy from stable hyperthyroidism.

The sequence was collected from a young man with Graves' hyperthyroidism. This chain joins TRBV7-8 and TRBJ2-7; 7 nucleotides match TRBD2. Specimen: blood. CDR3 amino acids: CASSLRGVSDEQYF. CDR3 DNA: TGTGCCAGCAGCCTACGGGGGGTGTCTGACGAGCAGTACTTC.